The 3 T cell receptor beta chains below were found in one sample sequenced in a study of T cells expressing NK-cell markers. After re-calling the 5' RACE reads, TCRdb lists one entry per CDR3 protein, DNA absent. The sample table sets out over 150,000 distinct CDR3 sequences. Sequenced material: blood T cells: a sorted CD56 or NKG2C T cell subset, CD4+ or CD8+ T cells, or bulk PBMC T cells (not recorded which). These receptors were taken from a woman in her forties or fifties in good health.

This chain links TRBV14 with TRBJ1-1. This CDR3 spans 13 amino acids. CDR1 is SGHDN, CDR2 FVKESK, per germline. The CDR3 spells CASSPPTGIEVFF.

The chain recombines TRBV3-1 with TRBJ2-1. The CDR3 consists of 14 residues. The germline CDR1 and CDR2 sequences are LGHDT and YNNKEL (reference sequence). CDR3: CASSQAEPYNEQFF.

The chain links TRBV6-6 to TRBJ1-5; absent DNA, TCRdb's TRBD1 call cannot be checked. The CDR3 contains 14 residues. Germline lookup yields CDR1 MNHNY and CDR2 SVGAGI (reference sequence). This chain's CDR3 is CASSYGTATQPQHF.